This note documents a single TCR beta chain sequence. The clone's antigen remains unknown. The junction differs from germline at one of its ends, possibly a read error. In the germline V gene, CDR1 corresponds to KGHSH and CDR2 to LQKENI. The CDR3 contains 14 residues, cysteine and phenylalanine counted. Solely the CDR3 DNA is kept, with 42 bases framed from the first base. Each collaborating institution followed its own protocols to collect whole blood in K2EDTA tubes. For TCRbeta analysis, collaborators shipped samples in one of three forms: frozen whole blood, isolated PBMCs, or DNA extracted from either of those sample types. The entry originates in a study of blood T cell repertoires in COVID-19 (dated by TCRdb to about 2020). A note on the overall study: Samples from collaborators originated in the United States, Italy and Spain and spanned both the acute and convalescent phases of COVID-19. Samples were obtained from the ongoing ImmuneRACE study (first 160 participants) and from about 1,300 subjects provided by 6 global collaborators. The prospective study material was composed of cDNA or gDNA derived from T cells, B-cell-depleted T cells, or PBMCs. Sample metadata almost always included a de-identified subject ID, COVID-19 status, age in years and sex. The repertoires were released in a freely available public database intended as a resource for research on the immune response to SARS-CoV-2. Deeply sampled blood TCRbeta repertoires from subjects exposed to, actively infected with, or recovered from COVID-19 were included in the dataset. HLA class I and class II types, where available, came from metadata supplied by the sample provider rather than from assay-based typing. What the study reported, not specific to this receptor: The amount of clinical and demographic metadata varied by source and participant and was provided uncurated.

The immunoSEQ Assay, a bias-controlled multiplex PCR, was used to amplify TCRbeta CDR3 regions from genomic DNA. On the authors' methods: The number of nucleated cells in each sample was estimated from the amplification of reference gene primers within the assay. To quantify the absolute abundance of each unique TCRbeta CDR3 rearrangement, sequence reads were collapsed and filtered. For each sample, productive Simpson clonality was calculated as the square root of Simpson's diversity index across productive rearrangements. The clones in this table, taken by TCRdb from immuneACCESS, are in-frame only. Not every clone is retained; where verified, under half of the shortfall comes from an unresolved V gene, and the cause of the rest is unknown. That table is the source of V, J and clone size, and D and trimming were worked out from the DNA. Recorded for this sample are around 140,000 clones; approximately 90% of them occurred a single time. The ten top clones hold around 20% of the sample.

The chain is made from TRBV18 and TRBJ2-5; 10 nucleotides in the junction match TRBD2. Input material: peripheral blood. This receptor was taken from a man in his forties or fifties with active or convalescent COVID-19. The bases read TGTGCCAGCTCACCAGGTCCTAGCGGGGGCCCTCCCGACTTC. This codes for CASSPGPSGGPPDF. Reference TRBV18 and TRBJ2-5 genes cover what lies past the CDR3, so the full variable domain is NAGVMQNPRHLVRRRGQEARLRCSPMKGHSHVYWYRQLPEEGLKFMVYLQKENIIDESGMPKERFSAEFPKEGPSILRIQQVVRGDSAAYFCASSPGPSGGPPDFGPGTRLLVL.